This entry lists 32 T cell receptor beta chains sequenced from one sample in a study of T cells in Graves' hyperthyroidism and ophthalmopathy. Amplification of TCR beta CDR3 regions used RNA as the template. During a first-round RT-PCR of the TCR CDR3, the HTBI primer set was used. TCRdb re-analysed the multiplex PCR reads in MiXCR, keeping a single row per CDR3 protein. The repertoire includes 600,000 or so distinct CDR3 sequences, approximately 15% of them detected once, and more than 6% sits in the top ten. What was sequenced was blood. The receptors shown here come from a woman aged 18-29 years with Graves' ophthalmopathy.

This clonotype came up a few times. The chain combines TRBV7-6 with TRBJ2-1; no definite D call. Trimming took off 3 bases at V and 4 bases at J, with 7 bases between the two ends. The CDR3 length is 13 residues. The germline gives CDR1 SGHVS, CDR2 FNYEAQ. CDR3 coding DNA: TGTGCCAGCAGCTTCAAGATTTACAATGAGCAGTTCTTC. It translates to CASSFKIYNEQFF.

This clonotype was counted at least ten times. The CDR3 spells CASSPSHREETQYF. The CDR3 region has the DNA TGTGCCAGCAGCCCATCGCACAGGGAAGAGACCCAGTACTTC. The chain has TRBV5-8 and TRBJ2-5; a weak D match, TRBD1 (6 bases). Germline lookup yields CDR1 SGHTS and CDR2 YDEGEE. V gave up 4 bases and J gave up 3 bases, with 13 bases separating them. The CDR3 is made up of 14 amino acids. Full variable domain (rest looked up from reference TRBV5-8 and TRBJ2-5): EAGVTQSPTHLIKTRGQQATLRCSPISGHTSVYWYQQALGLGLQFLLWYDEGEERNRGNFPPRFSGRQFPNYSSELNVNALELEDSALYLCASSPSHREETQYFGPGTRLLVL.

The rearrangement joins TRBV14 to TRBJ2-3; TRBD2 agrees at 9 bases. After removal of 1 base from V and 2 bases from J, the junction contained 4 bases not matched to a gene. This CDR3 spans 16 amino acids. Per the germline V gene, CDR1 is SGHDN and CDR2 is FVKESK. The CDR3 spells CASSQVTSGLTDTQYF. As DNA, the CDR3 is TGTGCCAGCAGCCAAGTTACTAGCGGGCTCACAGATACGCAGTATTTT.

The chain uses TRBV7-2 and TRBJ2-1, with no clear D. Germline CDR1 reads SGHTA; CDR2 reads FQGNSA. CDR3 length equals 15 residues. Trimming removed 2 bases at V and 5 bases at J, with 13 bases between. CDR3 DNA: TGTGCCAGCAGCTTACCCCGGGCCGACGACAATGAGCAGTTCTTC. Its translation: CASSLPRADDNEQFF. Filled out from reference TRBV7-2 and TRBJ2-1, the complete variable domain reads GAGVSQSPSNKVTEKGKDVELRCDPISGHTALYWYRQSLGQGLEFLIYFQGNSAPDKSGLPSDRFSAERTGGSVSTLTIQRTQQEDSAVYLCASSLPRADDNEQFFGPGTRLTVL.

There are a few counts of this clonotype. V is TRBV6-1 and J is TRBJ2-7; tentative D call: TRBD2 (6 bases). The germline CDR1 and CDR2 sequences are MNHNS and SASEGT. The CDR3 is 14 amino acids. The V end lost 6 bases, the J end lost 0 bases, and 12 bases lay between the germline ends. Here the CDR3 reads CASRGGALSYEQYF. The CDR3 DNA reads TGTGCCAGCAGGGGAGGAGCGCTCTCCTACGAGCAGTACTTC.

This clonotype was seen at least ten times. The chain is built from TRBV7-9 and TRBJ2-3; D uncertain. Trimming left V 5 bases short and J 1 base short, with 13 bases between. The CDR3 length is 15 residues. Germline V gene data show CDR1 as SEHNR and CDR2 as FQNEAQ (reference sequence). CDR3 DNA sequence: TGTGCCAGCAGCCTGGTGCGAGCCGGCACAGATACGCAGTATTTT. This encodes CASSLVRAGTDTQYF.

At least ten counts were recorded for this clonotype. The CDR3: CASSPQAQLVDQPQHF. In DNA form, the CDR3 reads TGTGCCAGCAGCCCCCAGGCACAGTTGGTGGATCAGCCCCAGCATTTT. The chain employs TRBV7-2 and TRBJ1-5; D gene unclear. V dropped 5 bases and J dropped 5 bases, with 19 bases sitting between them. The length of the CDR3 is 16 residues. In germline, CDR1 is SGHTA, CDR2 FQGNSA.

This chain connects TRBV19 to TRBJ2-7; a weak D match, TRBD1 (6 bases). The CDR3 sequence is 13 residues long. Germline V gives CDR1 LNHDA, CDR2 SQIVND (reference sequence). The V gene lost 4 bases and the J gene lost 3 bases, with 10 bases spanning the gap. The CDR3 reads CASSTPGDYEQYF. The CDR3 nucleotides are TGTGCCAGTAGTACTCCAGGGGACTACGAGCAGTACTTC.

Concerning this clonotype: A read error is possible here, since a much larger clone lies one base away. V usage is TRBV7-2 and J usage is TRBJ2-7; 7 bases align to TRBD1. The CDR3 spans 17 residues. Germline CDR1 SGHTA, CDR2 FQGNSA. The ends lost 2 bases at V and 4 bases at J; junction bases unmatched: 14. CDR3 protein: CASSLKAGAGGKYEQYF. In DNA, the CDR3 is TGTGCCAGCAGCTTAAAGGCCGGGGCAGGGGGAAAGTACGAGCAGTACTTC.

This clonotype was seen many times. CDR3 region: CASSLDSAALHF. The CDR3 DNA follows: TGTGCCAGCAGCTTGGACAGCGCGGCCCTCCACTTT. The chain employs TRBV11-3 and TRBJ1-6, with D possibly matching TRBD1 (6 bases). Germline V lookup: CDR1 SGHNT, CDR2 YENEEA. The ends were cut back, 3 bases at V and 14 bases at J, with 11 bases in the middle. This CDR3 has 12 residues.

Only a few counts were recorded for this clonotype. The V gene is TRBV5-1, the J gene TRBJ2-1, with 7 nucleotides matching TRBD1. J gave up 8 bases and V 4 bases, and 30 bases lay outside the gene matches. Germline V gene data show CDR1 as SGHRS and CDR2 as YFSETQ. CDR3 size: 21 residues. The CDR3 nucleotides read TGCGCCAGCAGCACCCATCGACAGGGCCAAAGGGCCGGGACCCCTAAAGATGAGCAGTTCTTC. It is translated as CASSTHRQGQRAGTPKDEQFF.

This chain uses TRBV20-1 with TRBJ1-3; D might be TRBD1 (6 bases). The CDR3 runs 16 residues. V shed 3 bases and J shed 4 bases, with 19 bases lying between them. Germline values: CDR1 DFQATT, CDR2 SNEGSKA (reference sequence). Here the CDR3 reads CSARSGGAVSGNTIYF. In nucleotides, the CDR3 is TGCAGTGCTAGGTCCGGGGGCGCGGTGTCGGGAAACACCATATATTTT.

At least ten counts were recorded for this clonotype. The genes are TRBV12-3 or TRBV12-4 and TRBJ2-1; TRBD2 aligns across 8 bases. This CDR3 is 16 amino acids long. V lost 6 bases, J lost 5 bases, and 12 bases stayed unmatched. The CDR3 here is CASSPLLAASNNEQFF. In DNA, the CDR3 is TGTGCCAGCAGCCCCTTACTAGCGGCGAGCAACAATGAGCAGTTCTTC.

Ten or more counts support this clonotype. The chain employs TRBV28 and TRBJ2-3; D is undetermined. V lost 4 bases to trimming and J lost 3 bases, with 11 bases between them. The CDR3 is 14 residues long. Per germline, CDR1 MDHEN and CDR2 SYDVKM. The CDR3 spells CASSSGPQTDTQYF. CDR3 nucleotide sequence: TGTGCCAGCAGTTCGGGCCCCCAGACAGATACGCAGTATTTT.

This clonotype has at least ten counts. This chain uses TRBV20-1 with TRBJ2-5, with 10 bases identical to TRBD2. This CDR3 is built from 13 residues. CDR1 is DFQATT, CDR2 SNEGSKA, per germline (reference sequence). V gave up 5 bases and J gave up 5 bases; unmatched junction bases: 5. CDR3 region: CSARTSGWETQYF. CDR3 nucleotide sequence: TGCAGTGCTCGGACTAGCGGTTGGGAGACCCAGTACTTC.

In its sample, this clonotype was seen many times. The J gene is TRBJ2-7, the V gene TRBV29-1; 8 nucleotides align to TRBD2. CDR1 and CDR2 from the germline V gene are SQVTM and ANQGSEA. The CDR3 spans 14 residues. Germline trimming cut 3 bases from V and 4 bases from J; bases unmatched to any gene: 8. In DNA form, the CDR3 reads TGCAGCGTTGATCCCAGCGGGAGTTCGTACGAGCAGTACTTC. The encoded protein is CSVDPSGSSYEQYF.

This clonotype was counted only a few times. The gene calls are TRBV6-2 or TRBV6-3 and TRBJ2-7, with 11 bases lining up with TRBD2. The CDR3 is 14 amino acids. The V gene's germline CDR1 is MNHEY and CDR2 SVGEGT. J gave up 6 bases and V 6 bases, and 7 bases lay outside the gene matches. CDR3 amino acids: CASSLAGGPVEQYF. In nucleotides, the CDR3 is TGTGCCAGCAGCTTAGCGGGAGGGCCCGTCGAGCAGTACTTC.

This clonotype was seen at least ten times. The chain joins TRBV2 to TRBJ2-1, with 9 bases identical to TRBD2. There are 15 residues in the CDR3. The germline V gene encodes CDR1 SNHLY and CDR2 FYNNEI. J was trimmed by 7 bases and V by 3 bases; bases with no gene match: 7. The CDR3 sequence is CASSDLTSGRNEQFF. For the CDR3, the DNA is TGTGCCAGCAGTGATTTGACTAGCGGCAGGAATGAGCAGTTCTTC.

This clonotype was seen ten or more times. V and J are TRBV11-3 and TRBJ2-2; D gene uncertain. This CDR3 spans 17 amino acids. Germline CDR1 and CDR2: SGHNT and YENEEA. Trimming took 3 bases from V and 7 from J, leaving 21 bases between them. Written as DNA, the CDR3 is TGTGCCAGCAGCTTCGCTTTAAGGACGACTCGAGGCGGGGAGCTGTTTTTT. This codes for CASSFALRTTRGGELFF.

In its sample, this clonotype was seen a few times. This rearrangement joins TRBV13 to TRBJ2-7; the match to TRBD1 covers 9 bases. With V trimmed by 5 bases and J by 3 bases, 5 bases remained unmatched. The length of the CDR3 is 14 residues. The germline gives CDR1 PRHDT, CDR2 FYEKMQ (reference sequence). CDR3 sequence (DNA): TGTGCCAGCAGCAGAATGGACAGGGGCTACGAGCAGTACTTC. It encodes CASSRMDRGYEQYF.

The V and J genes are TRBV28 and TRBJ2-4; 7 positions match TRBD1. The CDR3 contains 14 residues. V gave up 6 bases and J gave up 2 bases; unmatched junction bases: 4. Per germline, CDR1 MDHEN and CDR2 SYDVKM. The CDR3 reads CASSLRGPKNIQYF. CDR3 in DNA: TGTGCCAGCAGCTTGAGGGGGCCCAAAAACATTCAGTACTTC.

This clonotype was picked up many times. CDR3 in DNA: TGCAGCGTTGACGGCGGGACAGGGGTCTACAATGAGCAGTTCTTC. The encoded protein is CSVDGGTGVYNEQFF. The genes are TRBV29-1 and TRBJ2-1; TRBD1 matches at 10 bases. J gave up 3 bases and V 3 bases, and 5 bases lay outside the gene matches. The germline V gene has CDR1 SQVTM and CDR2 ANQGSEA. The CDR3 loop spans 15 amino acids.

This clonotype was counted at least ten times. CDR3 bases: TGTGCCAGCAGCCAAGACGGTCAGGGCTATCAGCCCCAGCATTTT. Translation gives CASSQDGQGYQPQHF. This chain uses TRBV3-2 with TRBJ1-5. TRBV3-2 corresponds to a pseudogene. The CDR3 covers 15 residues.

This clonotype has just one count. This sequence joins TRBV5-8 and TRBJ1-5, with D possibly matching TRBD1 (6 bases). Per the germline V gene, CDR1 is SGHTS and CDR2 is YDEGEE. This CDR3 region has 14 residues. Trimming left V 4 bases short and J 3 bases short, with 11 bases between. The CDR3 loop reads CASSIRGPNQPQHF. In DNA, the CDR3 is TGTGCCAGCAGCATTCGGGGGCCCAATCAGCCCCAGCATTTT. Supplemented by reference TRBV5-8 and TRBJ1-5, the full variable domain reads EAGVTQSPTHLIKTRGQQATLRCSPISGHTSVYWYQQALGLGLQFLLWYDEGEERNRGNFPPRFSGRQFPNYSSELNVNALELEDSALYLCASSIRGPNQPQHFGDGTRLSIL.

This clonotype was found a few times. The chain joins TRBV4-2 to TRBJ2-6; 7 positions agree with TRBD1. This CDR3 has 17 residues. Germline lookup yields CDR1 LGHNA and CDR2 YNFKEQ. Trimming took 2 bases from V and 0 from J; bases not matched to a gene: 4. DNA of the CDR3: TGTGCCAGCAGCCAAAGGACAGGAGGCTCTGGGGCCAACGTCCTGACTTTC. As protein: CASSQRTGGSGANVLTF.

This clonotype was found many times. J is TRBJ1-2 and V is TRBV28; 12 bases agree with TRBD1. The CDR3 extends over 17 amino acids. V shed 5 bases and J 4 bases; nucleotides not matched to a gene: 11. The V gene's germline CDR1 is MDHEN and CDR2 SYDVKM. CDR3 residues: CASSTSGTGGASYGYTF. Written as DNA, the CDR3 is TGTGCCAGCAGTACCTCCGGGACAGGGGGCGCATCCTATGGCTACACCTTC.

In its sample, this clonotype was seen many times. The chain has TRBV30 and TRBJ1-2, with D possibly being TRBD1 (6 bases). CDR1 is GTSNPN and CDR2 is SVGIG in the germline V gene (reference sequence). The CDR3 totals 14 residues. With 5 bases removed from V and 6 bases from J, the gap between germline ends came to 19 bases. The CDR3 reads CAWWDTPQLDGYTF. DNA for the CDR3: TGTGCCTGGTGGGACACTCCCCAGTTGGATGGCTACACCTTC.

The chain has TRBV5-1 and TRBJ2-2; 8 bases agree with TRBD1. This CDR3 has 17 residues. Per the germline V gene, CDR1 is SGHRS and CDR2 is YFSETQ. V lost 2 bases to trimming and J lost 4 bases; unmatched junction nucleotides: 10. Here the CDR3 DNA reads TGCGCCAGCAGCTTTATGGACAGGGATCCGAGCACCGGGGAGCTGTTTTTT. This codes for CASSFMDRDPSTGELFF.

This clonotype has at least ten counts. The chain employs TRBV6-1 and TRBJ1-5; a possible D gene is TRBD1 (5 bases). Germline V gene sequence: CDR1 MNHNS, CDR2 SASEGT. This CDR3 has 14 residues. Trimming took off 8 bases at V and 5 bases at J, with 16 bases between the two ends. CDR3 sequence reads: CASRDSLSHQPQHF. The CDR3 bases are TGTGCCAGCCGCGACAGCTTGAGTCATCAGCCCCAGCATTTT.

This clonotype has at least ten counts. The chain carries TRBV7-2 and TRBJ1-1; the match to TRBD1 covers 7 bases. Germline CDR1 SGHTA, CDR2 FQGNSA. V was clipped by 5 bases and J by 7 bases; unmatched bases: 4. The CDR3 runs to 12 residues. The CDR3 DNA follows: TGTGCCAGCAGCACCCAGGGGGGTGAAGCTTTCTTT. Translation gives CASSTQGGEAFF.

This clonotype was picked up a small number of times. The chain employs TRBV2 and TRBJ2-2; TRBD2 matches 10 bases. This CDR3 has 16 residues. The V and J ends lost 1 base and 6 bases, in that order; junction bases with no gene match: 5. Germline V gene lookup returns CDR1 SNHLY and CDR2 FYNNEI. CDR3 DNA sequence: TGTGCCAGCAGTGAAGATGGGCTAGCGGGAGCCGGGGAGCTGTTTTTT. Its protein product is CASSEDGLAGAGELFF.

This clonotype was seen at least ten times. V gene TRBV20-1 combines with J gene TRBJ1-1, with TRBD1 matching 7 bases. The V and J ends lost 6 bases and 0 bases, in that order; junction bases with no gene match: 7. Germline lookup yields CDR1 DFQATT and CDR2 SNEGSKA (reference sequence). This CDR3 spans 14 amino acids. DNA for the CDR3: TGCAGTGCAGCGAAACAGGGGATGAACACTGAAGCTTTCTTT. The encoded protein is CSAAKQGMNTEAFF.